The 9 T cell receptor beta chains reported below all come from one sample, sequenced in a study of blood T cell repertoires in COVID-19. Assay: immunoSEQ multiplex PCR; the TCRdb copy retains only in-frame clones and omits some. The table has roughly 100,000 clones, about 88% seen once. Sequencing used peripheral blood. Receptors were obtained from a human donor in a cohort sampled during active COVID-19.

The chain links TRBV5-1 to TRBJ2-3, with no clear D. Germline assignment: CDR1 SGHRS and CDR2 YFSETQ. The CDR3 loop spans 13 amino acids. V gave up 4 bases and J gave up 5 bases, with 11 bases separating them. The CDR3 coding sequence is TGCGCCAGCAGCCCAATATCCAGAGATACGCAGTATTTT. It is translated as CASSPISRDTQYF.

This sequence joins TRBV28 and TRBJ1-5; D is undetermined. This CDR3 region has 13 residues. CDR1 is MDHEN and CDR2 is SYDVKM in the germline V gene. V lost 2 bases and J 3 bases, leaving 5 bases between the germline ends. In DNA form, the CDR3 reads TGTGCCAGCAGTTTAACAGACAATCAGCCCCAGCATTTT. Translating gives CASSLTDNQPQHF.

The chain employs TRBV5-4 and TRBJ2-7; 8 bases map to TRBD2. This CDR3 is built from 16 residues. Per the germline V gene, CDR1 is SGHNT and CDR2 is YYREEE (reference sequence). V shed 4 bases and J 0 bases; nucleotides not matched to a gene: 9. The chain's CDR3 is CASSRGGGRSSYEQYF. CDR3 coding DNA: TGTGCCAGCAGCCGGGGGGGAGGACGGAGCTCCTACGAGCAGTACTTC. Together with reference TRBV5-4 and TRBJ2-7, the CDR3 gives the full variable domain: ETGVTQSPTHLIKTRGQQVTLRCSSQSGHNTVSWYQQALGQGPQFIFQYYREEENGRGNFPPRFSGLQFPNYSSELNVNALELDDSALYLCASSRGGGRSSYEQYFGPGTRLTVT.

The chain combines TRBV28 with TRBJ1-6; 10 positions match TRBD1. Per germline, CDR1 MDHEN and CDR2 SYDVKM. The CDR3 covers 15 residues. With 4 bases clipped from V and 7 bases from J, the junction kept 4 bases outside the gene matches. The CDR3 bases are TGTGCCAGCAGTTCGGGGACAGGGGTAAATTCACCCCTCCACTTT. Its protein product is CASSSGTGVNSPLHF.

The rearrangement uses TRBV19 and TRBJ2-5; 12 bases align to TRBD1. Germline V lookup: CDR1 LNHDA, CDR2 SQIVND (reference sequence). This CDR3 comprises 16 residues. After removal of 5 bases from V and 5 bases from J, the junction contained 9 bases not matched to a gene. CDR3 DNA sequence: TGTGCCAGTAGTGTGCGGGACAGGGGGCTTGGGGAGACCCAGTACTTC. Amino acid sequence: CASSVRDRGLGETQYF.

This CDR3 reads CASTADPGGTEAFF. The CDR3 nucleotides are TGTGCCAGCACGGCCGACCCGGGGGGGACTGAAGCTTTCTTT. This chain links TRBV11-1 with TRBJ1-1, with TRBD1 as a possible D gene (5 bases). Trimming took 7 bases from V and 5 from J, leaving 17 bases between them. The CDR3 is 14 residues long. Germline V CDR1 and CDR2: SGHAT, FQDESV (reference sequence).

The chain links TRBV4-1 to TRBJ2-1; 9 bases are a match to TRBD1. The V gene's germline CDR1 is MGHRA and CDR2 YSYEKL. V shed 7 bases, J shed 6 bases, and the junction held 7 bases outside the gene matches. This CDR3 has 14 amino acids. CDR3 residues: CASNDGQGSNEQFF. The CDR3 DNA reads TGCGCCAGCAACGACGGACAGGGGAGCAATGAGCAGTTCTTC.

CDR3: CASSPPLSSGGYNEQFF. CDR3 DNA sequence: TGTGCCAGCTCACCACCGTTGAGTAGCGGGGGATACAATGAGCAGTTCTTC. J is TRBJ2-1 and V is TRBV18; 9 bases line up with TRBD2. The CDR3 contains 17 residues. Germline V lookup: CDR1 KGHSH, CDR2 LQKENI. Losses at the gene ends were 0 bases for V and 4 bases for J; bases not matched to a gene: 7.

This clone was counted between two and nine times. The chain uses TRBV6-5 and TRBJ1-5, with D unresolved. From germline, CDR1 is MNHEY and CDR2 SVGAGI. This CDR3 has 15 amino acids. The germline V and J ends were trimmed by 6 bases and 4 bases, with 16 bases remaining between them. The DNA of the CDR3 is TGTGCCAGCAGCATAGACGGCGGGTTAAATCAGCCCCAGCATTTT. Its protein is CASSIDGGLNQPQHF.